The 17 T cell receptor beta chains below come from one sample, sequenced in a study of T-cell reconstitution after alpha-beta-depleted transplantation in children. This sample's TCRbeta library carried unique molecular identifier barcodes. TCRdb recomputed calls from the PCR reads with MiXCR, one row per CDR3 protein. The top ten clones hold about 8% of a sample with approximately 300,000 distinct CDR3 sequences, 9.5% to 13% of them seen once. Sequencing was performed on PBMCs, taken before TCRalphabeta/CD19-depleted stem cell transplant. These receptors were collected from a boy under two years old with acute myeloid leukemia, due to receive a stem cell transplant.

V and J are TRBV28 and TRBJ2-7; 7 nucleotides match TRBD1. CDR3 length equals 14 residues. Germline CDR1 and CDR2: MDHEN and SYDVKM. V was pared by 5 bases and J by 3 bases, with 7 bases of the junction left unmatched. DNA for the CDR3: TGTGCCAGCAGTACCCCGGGACAGAACTACGAGCAGTACTTC. This sequence encodes CASSTPGQNYEQYF.

This clonotype was picked up many times. V gene TRBV5-1 combines with J gene TRBJ2-7; D gene ambiguous. The CDR3 totals 16 residues. Germline V CDR1 and CDR2: SGHRS, YFSETQ. Trimming removed 2 bases at V and 1 base at J, with 16 bases between. CDR3 region: CASSFSPRGSSYEQYF. CDR3 coding DNA: TGCGCCAGCAGCTTTAGTCCCCGTGGGTCGTCCTACGAGCAGTACTTC.

This clonotype was observed at least ten times. This chain links TRBV5-1 with TRBJ2-7, with TRBD1 identical over 10 bases. The germline V gene encodes CDR1 SGHRS and CDR2 YFSETQ. The CDR3 loop spans 15 amino acids. The V segment lost 4 bases and the J segment 0 bases; nucleotides outside the gene matches: 4. The CDR3 here is CASSAGQGVSYEQYF. The DNA of the CDR3 is TGCGCCAGCAGCGCCGGACAGGGGGTCTCCTACGAGCAGTACTTC.

This clonotype was seen at least ten times. The chain is built from TRBV5-1 and TRBJ1-2; no definite D call. This CDR3 has 15 residues. From germline, CDR1 is SGHRS and CDR2 YFSETQ. Trimming removed 0 bases at V and 0 bases at J, with 9 bases between. The CDR3 region is CASSLDDGTNYGYTF. Here the CDR3 DNA reads TGCGCCAGCAGCTTGGACGACGGAACTAACTATGGCTACACCTTC. Complete variable domain (other parts from reference TRBV5-1 and TRBJ1-2): KAGVTQTPRYLIKTRGQQVTLSCSPISGHRSVSWYQQTPGQGLQFLFEYFSETQRNKGNFPGRFSGRQFSNSRSEMNVSTLELGDSALYLCASSLDDGTNYGYTFGSGTRLTVV.

This rearrangement joins TRBV10-3 to TRBJ1-4, with D tentatively TRBD1 (5 bases). Germline CDR1 reads ENHRY; CDR2 reads SYGVKD. The V end lost 3 bases, the J end lost 7 bases, and 15 bases lay between the germline ends. The CDR3 is made up of 15 amino acids. The CDR3 DNA follows: TGTGCCATCAGTGAATCCCCGACAGTACCTGAAAAACTGTTTTTT. Its translation is CAISESPTVPEKLFF.

This clonotype has just a few counts. The V gene is TRBV20-1, the J gene TRBJ1-3, with D perhaps TRBD1 (6 bases). V was clipped by 0 bases and J by 2 bases, with 11 bases between them. The CDR3 is 15 amino acids. CDR1 is DFQATT and CDR2 is SNEGSKA in the germline V gene (reference sequence). The CDR3 DNA sequence: TGCAGTGCTAGAGATCTTGGGGGCACTGGAAACACCATATATTTT. It encodes CSARDLGGTGNTIYF.

To note about this clonotype: A read error may explain this, as a much larger clone is one base away. V and J are TRBV7-2 and TRBJ2-6; D gene uncertain. The V and J ends lost 1 base and 8 bases respectively, with 3 bases between them. CDR3 length equals 12 residues. The germline CDR1 and CDR2 sequences are SGHTA and FQGNSA. The CDR3 sequence: CASSLGPNVLTF. In nucleotides, the CDR3 is TGTGCCAGCAGCTTAGGCCCCAACGTCCTGACTTTC. Full variable domain (missing parts from reference TRBV7-2 and TRBJ2-6): GAGVSQSPSNKVTEKGKDVELRCDPISGHTALYWYRQSLGQGLEFLIYFQGNSAPDKSGLPSDRFSAERTGGSVSTLTIQRTQQEDSAVYLCASSLGPNVLTFGAGSRLTVL.

This clonotype appeared many times. The rearrangement links TRBV28 to TRBJ1-6; 7 bases agree with TRBD1. The V gene's germline CDR1 is MDHEN and CDR2 SYDVKM. The CDR3 length is 14 residues. Trimming removed 7 bases from V and 7 bases from J; junction bases left unmatched: 7. The CDR3 reads CASILTGYNSPLHF. The CDR3 DNA is TGTGCCAGCATCCTGACAGGGTACAATTCACCCCTCCACTTT.

This clonotype turned up a few times. The chain recombines TRBV4-3 with TRBJ2-5; 10 bases line up with TRBD1. CDR1 and CDR2 (germline): LGHNA, YSLEER. This CDR3 is built from 16 residues. V was pared by 4 bases and J by 2 bases, with 7 bases of the junction left unmatched. The CDR3 here is CASSRNRDRGQETQYF. The DNA for the CDR3 is TGCGCCAGCAGCCGTAACCGGGACAGGGGTCAAGAGACCCAGTACTTC.

This clonotype occurred many times. The chain employs TRBV9 and TRBJ2-7; D not certain. Per the germline V gene, CDR1 is SGDLS and CDR2 is YYNGEE. V was clipped by 0 bases and J by 4 bases, with 8 bases between them. CDR3 size: 13 residues. Here the CDR3 reads CASSVEGSYEQYF. The DNA of the CDR3 is TGTGCCAGCAGCGTAGAGGGCAGTTACGAGCAGTACTTC.

At least ten counts were recorded for this clonotype. This chain joins TRBV7-9 and TRBJ2-2, with D possibly TRBD1 on 5 matching bases. The CDR3 covers 15 residues. CDR1 is SEHNR, CDR2 FQNEAQ, per germline (reference sequence). Trimming removed 3 bases from V and 5 bases from J, with 13 bases in between. As DNA, the CDR3 is TGTGCCAGCAGCTTTGGGGCAGACTTGACCGGGGAGCTGTTTTTT. Protein sequence: CASSFGADLTGELFF. Combining the CDR3 with reference TRBV7-9 and TRBJ2-2 gives the whole variable domain DTGVSQNPRHKITKRGQNVTFRCDPISEHNRLYWYRQTLGQGPEFLTYFQNEAQLEKSRLLSDRFSAERPKGSFSTLEIQRTEQGDSAMYLCASSFGADLTGELFFGEGSRLTVL.

This clonotype was counted ten times or more. V and J are TRBV20-1 and TRBJ2-5; tentatively, D is TRBD1 (6 bases). The CDR3 is 16 amino acids. V lost 0 bases to trimming and J lost 2 bases, with 16 bases between them. The germline V gene encodes CDR1 DFQATT and CDR2 SNEGSKA (reference sequence). The CDR3 DNA follows: TGCAGTGCTAGAGATATCAGGGGACGCTTTCAAGAGACCCAGTACTTC. This codes for CSARDIRGRFQETQYF.

The chain uses TRBV2 and TRBJ2-2, with TRBD1 as a possible D gene (5 bases). The CDR3 contains 16 residues. CDR1 is SNHLY and CDR2 is FYNNEI in the germline V gene. Trimming removed 2 bases from V and 0 bases from J, with 10 bases in between. Here the CDR3 DNA reads TGTGCCAGCAGTGAACAAGGGGCCACGAACACCGGGGAGCTGTTTTTT. Its translation is CASSEQGATNTGELFF.

This chain connects TRBV4-2 to TRBJ1-4; D gene uncertain. V was pared by 1 base and J by 7 bases, with 10 bases between. The CDR3 runs 14 residues. Germline CDR1 and CDR2: LGHNA and YNFKEQ. CDR3 sequence: CASSQARKGEKLFF. DNA of the CDR3: TGTGCCAGCAGCCAAGCGAGGAAGGGTGAAAAACTGTTTTTT.

This clonotype showed up many times. The chain uses TRBV7-9 and TRBJ2-7; no clear D gene. The V and J ends lost 8 bases and 1 base respectively, with 3 bases between them. Germline CDR1 SEHNR, CDR2 FQNEAQ (reference sequence). CDR3 length equals 10 residues. The CDR3: CASGSYEQYF. For the CDR3, the DNA is TGTGCCAGCGGTTCCTACGAGCAGTACTTC.

This chain connects TRBV20-1 to TRBJ2-7; tentative D call: TRBD2 (7 bases). Germline lookup yields CDR1 DFQATT and CDR2 SNEGSKA (reference sequence). V dropped 1 base and J dropped 0 bases, with 19 bases sitting between them. This CDR3 contains 17 residues. The CDR3 DNA follows: TGCAGTGCTAGAGGATCAGAGGGCGGGGGCCCCTCCTACGAGCAGTACTTC. Translation: CSARGSEGGGPSYEQYF.

This clonotype has more than one count but fewer than ten. The chain uses TRBV25-1 and TRBJ2-3, with D possibly called TRBD1 or TRBD2 (5 bases each). Per the germline V gene, CDR1 is MGHDK and CDR2 is SYGVNS. V was shortened by 2 bases and J by 3 bases, with 15 bases between the two germline ends. This CDR3 contains 16 residues. The CDR3 protein is CASSEPRDVRTDTQYF. The CDR3 DNA sequence: TGTGCCAGCAGTGAACCCCGGGACGTAAGGACAGATACGCAGTATTTT. The entire variable domain, with the rest obtained from reference TRBV25-1 and TRBJ2-3, is as follows: EADIYQTPRYLVIGTGKKITLECSQTMGHDKMYWYQQDPGMELHLIHYSYGVNSTEKGDLSSESTVSRIRTEHFPLTLESARPSHTSQYLCASSEPRDVRTDTQYFGPGTRLTVL.